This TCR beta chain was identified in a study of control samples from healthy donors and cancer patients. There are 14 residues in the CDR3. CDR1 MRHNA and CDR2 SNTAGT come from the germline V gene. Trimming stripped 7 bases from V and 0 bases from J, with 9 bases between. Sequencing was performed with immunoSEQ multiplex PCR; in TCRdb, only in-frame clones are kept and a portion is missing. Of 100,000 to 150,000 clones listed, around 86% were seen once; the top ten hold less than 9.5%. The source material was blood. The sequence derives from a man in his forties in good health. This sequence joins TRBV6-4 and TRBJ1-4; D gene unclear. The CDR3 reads CASIRTATNEKLFF. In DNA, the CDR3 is TGTGCCAGCATCAGAACAGCAACTAATGAAAAACTGTTTTTT.